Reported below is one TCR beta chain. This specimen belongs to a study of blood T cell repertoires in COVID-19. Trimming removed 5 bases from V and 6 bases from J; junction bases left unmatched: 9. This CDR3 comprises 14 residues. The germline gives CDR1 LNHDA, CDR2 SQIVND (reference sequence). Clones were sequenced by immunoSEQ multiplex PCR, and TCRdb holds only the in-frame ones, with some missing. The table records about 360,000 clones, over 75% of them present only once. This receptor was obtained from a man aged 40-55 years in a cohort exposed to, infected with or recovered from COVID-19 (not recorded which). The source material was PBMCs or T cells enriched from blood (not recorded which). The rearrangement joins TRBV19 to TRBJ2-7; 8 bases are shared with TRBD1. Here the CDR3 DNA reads TGTGCCAGTAGTCCCCGACAGGGGTTGGCCGAGCAGTACTTC. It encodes CASSPRQGLAEQYF.